This TCR beta chain is drawn from a study of blood T cell repertoires in COVID-19. Study context: Acute and convalescent COVID-19 samples came from the United States, Italy and Spain. From T cells, B-cell-depleted T cells, or PBMCs came the material, which was cDNA or gDNA.

The germline gives CDR1 WNHNN, CDR2 SYGVQD (reference sequence). Germline trimming cut 9 bases from V and 6 bases from J; bases unmatched to any gene: 17. CDR3 length: 17 residues. Methods used by the authors: Cell counts per sample came from amplifying reference gene primers. This table comes from immunoSEQ multiplex PCR, and its TCRdb copy is limited to in-frame clones, with some not included. Clonal size and the V and J genes are those of that table, whereas D and trimming came from the DNA. The table records some 200,000 clones, 70% to 85% of them present only once. This clone was detected only once.

The TCR sequence derives from a middle-aged woman who had recovered from COVID-19. The chain uses TRBV10-1 and TRBJ2-7, with TRBD2 matching 13 bases. Source material: peripheral blood. CDR3 coding DNA: TGCGCCAGAACACTAGCGGGGGGGACCGGCCTAGCCCCCGAGCAGTACTTC. Amino acid sequence: CARTLAGGTGLAPEQYF.